This TCR beta chain emerged from a study of blood T cell repertoires in COVID-19. Whole-study context: Samples of COVID-19 (acute and convalescent) were obtained from the United States, Italy and Spain. T cells, B-cell-depleted T cells, or PBMCs provided the cDNA or gDNA that served as material.

The authors' processing: From reference gene primer amplification, estimates of nucleated cell counts were derived. The protocol was immunoSEQ multiplex PCR, while the TCRdb copy is restricted to in-frame clones and leaves out a portion. For V, J and clone size, that table is used; D and trimming come from the DNA. The sample lists around 100,000 clones, 87% seen once, with roughly 7.3% in the top ten. Input material: peripheral blood. The receptor comes from a man aged 30 to 45 in a cohort sampled during active COVID-19.

This CDR3 is CASSFFGTGGGDTQYF. The DNA of the CDR3 is TGTGCCAGCAGCTTCTTCGGGACAGGGGGTGGAGATACGCAGTATTTT. The rearrangement uses TRBV7-9 and TRBJ2-3; 11 positions match TRBD1. The CDR3 loop spans 16 amino acids. CDR1 and CDR2 from the germline V gene are SEHNR and FQNEAQ (reference sequence). V was clipped by 3 bases and J by 5 bases; unmatched bases: 7.